The 15 T cell receptor beta chains below come from one sample, sequenced in a study of blood T cell repertoires in COVID-19. The data were produced by immunoSEQ multiplex PCR, yet TCRdb's version contains in-frame clones alone and is incomplete. The sample includes about 82,000 clones, approximately 90% seen only once; the top ten take 1% to 1.5%. The sequenced sample consisted of PBMCs or T cells enriched from blood (not recorded which). The receptors shown here come from a woman between 50 and 59 years old with acute COVID-19.

J is TRBJ2-1 and V is TRBV7-2; tentative D call: TRBD2 (5 bases). V was cut by 4 bases and J by 5 bases, with 12 bases left in between. CDR1 and CDR2 (germline): SGHTA, FQGNSA. The CDR3 has 14 residues. In DNA, the CDR3 is TGTGCCAGCAGCTCCCCAGGACTGGACAATGAGCAGTTCTTC. The encoded protein is CASSSPGLDNEQFF.

The chain uses TRBV20-1 and TRBJ2-7, with 10 bases aligning to TRBD2. The CDR3 is 14 amino acids. The V gene end was trimmed by 3 bases and the J gene end by 2 bases; junction bases not matched to a gene: 4. Looked up from germline, CDR1 is DFQATT and CDR2 is SNEGSKA (reference sequence). CDR3 amino acids: CSASRTSGTYEQYF. Here the CDR3 DNA reads TGCAGTGCTAGTAGGACTAGCGGTACCTACGAGCAGTACTTC.

This chain joins TRBV11-1 and TRBJ2-7; a weak D match, TRBD1 (8 bases). The CDR3 is 13 amino acids. V lost 5 bases and J 6 bases, leaving 14 bases between the germline ends. Germline V gives CDR1 SGHAT, CDR2 FQDESV (reference sequence). The CDR3 DNA sequence: TGTGCCAGCAGCGGAACAGGGGGGGCCGAGCAGTACTTC. It encodes CASSGTGGAEQYF. Combining the CDR3 with reference TRBV11-1 and TRBJ2-7 gives the whole variable domain EAEVAQSPRYKITEKSQAVAFWCDPISGHATLYWYRQILGQGPELLVQFQDESVVDDSQLPKDRFSAERLKGVDSTLKIQPAELGDSAMYLCASSGTGGAEQYFGPGTRLTVT.

This sequence joins TRBV18 and TRBJ1-1; D perhaps matches TRBD1 (6 bases). Trimming removed 3 bases from V and 1 base from J, with 15 bases in between. CDR1 KGHSH and CDR2 LQKENI come from the germline V gene. CDR3 size: 16 residues. The CDR3 DNA reads TGTGCCAGCTCACCCCTGGCGGGGGCGCGGAACACTGAAGCTTTCTTT. Translated: CASSPLAGARNTEAFF.

The chain combines TRBV25-1 with TRBJ2-4, with 7 bases fitting TRBD2. V gave up 6 bases and J gave up 7 bases; unmatched junction bases: 12. The CDR3 is made up of 15 amino acids. Looked up from germline, CDR1 is MGHDK and CDR2 is SYGVNS. The CDR3 sequence is CASRASGAHGNIQYF. The CDR3 DNA follows: TGTGCCAGCAGAGCTAGCGGAGCCCACGGGAACATTCAGTACTTC.

The chain combines TRBV27 with TRBJ1-2; D not certain. V was trimmed by 4 bases and J by 0 bases, leaving 6 bases between them. CDR1 and CDR2 (germline): MNHEY, SMNVEV (reference sequence). The CDR3 spans 13 residues. The CDR3 loop is CASSSTANYGYTF. CDR3 bases: TGTGCCAGCAGTTCAACAGCTAACTATGGCTACACCTTC.

This clone is a singleton in its sample. The V gene is TRBV7-8, the J gene TRBJ2-2; D possibly corresponds to TRBD1 (5 bases). Germline values: CDR1 SGHVS, CDR2 FQNEAQ. Trimming removed 4 bases at V and 1 base at J, with 16 bases between. This CDR3 is built from 17 residues. The CDR3 region is CASSSSRTPLNTGELFF. In nucleotides, the CDR3 is TGTGCCAGCAGCTCCTCTCGGACACCCTTGAACACCGGGGAGCTGTTTTTT.

J is TRBJ1-6 and V is TRBV27; a weak D match, TRBD1 (6 bases). V lost 6 bases, J lost 16 bases, and 25 bases lay in between. The CDR3 sequence is 15 residues long. The V gene's germline CDR1 is MNHEY and CDR2 SMNVEV (reference sequence). CDR3 region: CASSHHGQNPEGLHF. The CDR3 bases are TGTGCCAGCAGCCATCATGGACAGAATCCCGAAGGGCTCCACTTT.

The V and J genes are TRBV27 and TRBJ2-1; 12 bases agree with TRBD2. The length of the CDR3 is 16 residues. V dropped 2 bases and J dropped 1; count of bases not matched to a gene: 0. CDR1 and CDR2 from the germline V gene are MNHEY and SMNVEV (reference sequence). CDR3 DNA: TGTGCCAGCAGTTTAGGACTAGCGGGGTCCTACAATGAGCAGTTCTTC. Residues: CASSLGLAGSYNEQFF.

The V call is TRBV11-2, the J call TRBJ2-7, with D perhaps TRBD2 (6 bases). Germline V gene sequence: CDR1 SGHAT, CDR2 FQNNGV. The CDR3 covers 14 residues. Trimming removed 5 bases from V and 2 bases from J, with 13 bases in between. CDR3 sequence (DNA): TGTGCCAGCAGCCCTTTAGCGGTTGCCTACGAGCAGTACTTC. Translation gives CASSPLAVAYEQYF.

The CDR3, as DNA: TGCGCCAGCAGCTTGGGGGGACTAGCGGATAGCTCCTACAATGAGCAGTTCTTC. It codes for CASSLGGLADSSYNEQFF. The chain employs TRBV5-1 and TRBJ2-1; 11 bases are a match to TRBD2. Germline assignment: CDR1 SGHRS and CDR2 YFSETQ. V shed 0 bases and J 0 bases; nucleotides not matched to a gene: 5. CDR3 length equals 18 residues.

This rearrangement joins TRBV6-5 to TRBJ1-5; perhaps TRBD1 as D (5 bases). The CDR3 spans 14 residues. Looked up from germline, CDR1 is MNHEY and CDR2 is SVGAGI. V was trimmed by 6 bases and J by 0 bases, leaving 9 bases between them. The CDR3 reads CASSETDSNQPQHF. The DNA of the CDR3 is TGTGCCAGCAGCGAGACAGATAGCAATCAGCCCCAGCATTTT.

The rearrangement uses TRBV9 and TRBJ2-3; TRBD2 matches 10 bases. J lost 2 bases, V lost 0 bases, and 9 bases had no gene match. The V gene's germline CDR1 is SGDLS and CDR2 YYNGEE. There are 18 residues in the CDR3. The CDR3 loop reads CASSVGLAGVGITDTQYF. CDR3 DNA sequence: TGTGCCAGCAGCGTAGGCCTAGCGGGAGTGGGGATCACAGATACGCAGTATTTT.

This chain joins TRBV20-1 and TRBJ2-5; no firm D call. The CDR3 is 11 residues long. The V end lost 6 bases, the J end lost 5 bases, and 10 bases lay between the germline ends. From germline, CDR1 is DFQATT and CDR2 SNEGSKA (reference sequence). The CDR3 region is CSAHLGETQYF. The DNA of the CDR3 is TGCAGTGCCCACCTGGGCGAGACCCAGTACTTC.

The rearrangement links TRBV2 to TRBJ2-2, with TRBD2 matching 7 bases. Per the germline V gene, CDR1 is SNHLY and CDR2 is FYNNEI. The CDR3 covers 14 residues. The V gene end was trimmed by 10 bases and the J gene end by 4 bases; junction bases not matched to a gene: 9. The CDR3 region is CATWGGSATGELFF. The DNA of the CDR3 is TGTGCCACATGGGGGGGGTCTGCCACCGGGGAGCTGTTTTTT.